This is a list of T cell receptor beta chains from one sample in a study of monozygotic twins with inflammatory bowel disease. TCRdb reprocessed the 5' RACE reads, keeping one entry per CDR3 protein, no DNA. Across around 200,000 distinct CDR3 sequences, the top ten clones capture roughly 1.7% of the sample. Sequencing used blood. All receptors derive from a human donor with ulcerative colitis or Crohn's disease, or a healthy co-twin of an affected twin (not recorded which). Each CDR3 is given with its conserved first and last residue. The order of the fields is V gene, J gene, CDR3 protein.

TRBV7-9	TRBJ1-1	CASSFGGREHTEAFF
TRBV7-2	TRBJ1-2	CASGPGQNYGYTF
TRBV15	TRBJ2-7	CATSNRRGLKDEQYF
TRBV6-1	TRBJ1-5	CASSEPRHTGGYSNQPQHF
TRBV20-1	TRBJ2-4	CSARVIGGAKNIQYF
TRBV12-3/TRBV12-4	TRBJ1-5	CASSSYNQPQHF
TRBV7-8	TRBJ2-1	CASNLQRDSRYNEQFF
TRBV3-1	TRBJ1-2	CASSKRLNWGTGVELNGYTF
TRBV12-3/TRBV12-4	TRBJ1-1	CASSFDRYTEAFF
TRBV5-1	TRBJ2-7	CASSRDWDYEQYF
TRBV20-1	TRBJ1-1	CSANAPRDEAFF
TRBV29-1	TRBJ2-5	CSVPGQGLGETQYF
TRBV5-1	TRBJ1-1	CASSRGDTEAFF
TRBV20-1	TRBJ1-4	CSARNPGEKLFF
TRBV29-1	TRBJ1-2	CSVGEVHYGYTF
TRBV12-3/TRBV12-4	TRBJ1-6	CASRDLGDSPLHF
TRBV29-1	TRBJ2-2	CSVGLAVGELFF
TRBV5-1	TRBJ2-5	CASSLGPGVGETQYF
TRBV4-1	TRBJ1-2	CASSQGGDSGGYTF
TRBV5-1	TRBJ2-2	CASTWTDGAGELFF
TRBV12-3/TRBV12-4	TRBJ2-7	CASSIAGAISYEQYF
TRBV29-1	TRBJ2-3	CSARTKGTDTQYF
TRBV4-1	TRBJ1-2	CASSPGEGMGYGYTF
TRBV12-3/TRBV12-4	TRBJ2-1	CASSLNLKNEQFF
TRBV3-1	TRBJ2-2	CASTVTPTSGGELFF
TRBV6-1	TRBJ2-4	CASIRDTQGKNIQYF
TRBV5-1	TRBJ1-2	CASSLSVANYGYTF
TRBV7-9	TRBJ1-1	CASSLERGNTEAFF
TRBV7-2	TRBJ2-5	CASSSGGMGETQYF
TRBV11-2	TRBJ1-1	CASSFSTGYTEAFF
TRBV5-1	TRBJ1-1	CASSYRTGTNTEAFF
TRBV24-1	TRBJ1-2	CATSDSQPRGGYTF
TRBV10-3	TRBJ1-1	CAISGPLTGDTEAFF
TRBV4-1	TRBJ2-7	CASSPGAQYEQYF
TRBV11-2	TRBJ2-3	CASSPSRADTQYF
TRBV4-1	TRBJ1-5	CASSQGDTSGQPQHF
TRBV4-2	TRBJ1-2	CASSQEPRAHGYTF
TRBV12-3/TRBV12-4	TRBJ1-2	CASRTGGPPNTF
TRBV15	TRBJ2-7	CATSRDPATYEQYF
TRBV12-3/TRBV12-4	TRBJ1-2	CASSGRRVGGYGYTF
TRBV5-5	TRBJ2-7	CASSLTGTGSYEQYF
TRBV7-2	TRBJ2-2	CASSRTGNGELFF
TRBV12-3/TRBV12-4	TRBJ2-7	CASSLFLGGNSNYEQYF
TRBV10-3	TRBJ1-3	CAISERRGSGNTIYF
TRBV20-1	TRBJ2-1	CSAMGLAGGYNEQFF
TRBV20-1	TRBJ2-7	CSARRGHDEQYF
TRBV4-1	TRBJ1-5	CASSQAVFDSNQPQHF
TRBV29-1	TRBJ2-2	CSVAHVSGNTGELFF
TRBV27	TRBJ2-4	CASSLYFGGAKNIQYF
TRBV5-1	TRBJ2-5	CASSLAFGGSGRTQETQYF
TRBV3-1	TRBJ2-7	CASSQEARMGINF
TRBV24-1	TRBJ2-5	CATSDSGTGPRETQYF
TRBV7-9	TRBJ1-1	CASSPGRVNTEAFF
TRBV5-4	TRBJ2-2	CASSLAGGRANTGELFF
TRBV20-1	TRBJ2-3	CSARDFSGGTATQYF
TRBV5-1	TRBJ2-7	CASRFSYEQYF
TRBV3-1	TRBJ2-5	CASSPTRQETQYF
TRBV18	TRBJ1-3	CASSPNTQGTGNTIYF
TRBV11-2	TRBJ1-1	CASSLLDVAFF